Reported below is one T cell receptor (beta chain). Its antigen is as yet unknown. The data were taken from a study of identical twins. Study findings and constraints: Insertions were fewer in abundant cord blood beta clonotypes, whereas memory repertoires showed none of this pattern. There was more out-of-frame TCR alpha sharing in monozygotic twins than models estimated.

Among all donors, each was a healthy Caucasian. One entry per CDR3 protein results from TCRdb running MiXCR on the 5' RACE reads. The data contain about 700,000 distinct CDR3 sequences, approximately 6.1% of them singletons. The CDR3 length is 14 residues. Germline CDR1 reads SGHRS; CDR2 reads YFSETQ. Trimming removed 2 bases from V and 3 bases from J, with 11 bases in between. The sample was naive T cells sorted from blood. This sequence joins TRBV5-1 and TRBJ2-5; no reliable D call. The origin of this receptor is a man younger than 35 in good health. The CDR3 loop is CASSFRPPKETQYF. CDR3 nucleotides: TGCGCCAGCAGCTTCCGACCCCCCAAAGAGACCCAGTACTTC.